Only a few counts were recorded for the clone carrying this T cell receptor beta chain. Its cognate antigen is unknown. Once RNA had been extracted, it was reverse transcribed into cDNA to act as the sequencing template. Assay used: immunoSEQ multiplex PCR; TCRdb lists only in-frame clones, some missing. The table lists some 4,600 clones, 60% of them singletons. This sample was taken from a study of CD8+ T cells in alopecia areata. Findings and limits, study-wide: Higher clonality and more expanded CD8+ clones appeared in lesional than normal scalp.

The treatment here: oral pan-JAK inhibitor, 5-10 mg twice daily. In alopecia areata patients, both lesional scalp punch biopsies and peripheral blood were collected. The CDR3 covers 14 residues. With V trimmed by 9 bases and J by 5 bases, 13 bases remained unmatched. CDR1 and CDR2 (germline): SNHLY, FYNNEI. The sequencing here drew on skin, taken around week 36, from a patient treated with tofacitinib. This chain links TRBV2 with TRBJ2-7; 7 bases agree with TRBD2. This receptor was obtained from a human donor with alopecia areata. The CDR3 nucleotides are TGTGCCAGTAATAGGGAGGCCCGGGGGGACGAGCAGTACTTC. Translating it yields CASNREARGDEQYF.